Below are 19 T cell receptor beta chains sequenced from a single sample in a study of CD8 T cells in ankylosing spondylitis. Each CDR3 protein gets one entry after TCRdb re-called the 5' RACE reads with MiXCR. The table has about 210,000 distinct CDR3 sequences, roughly 8.2% seen once. Sequencing was performed on blood, either unsorted or a sorted T cell fraction (not recorded which). These receptors were taken from a female donor with ankylosing spondylitis or in good health (not recorded which).

On this clonotype itself: Just one base apart from a much larger clone, this may be a read error. The rearrangement links TRBV5-1 to TRBJ2-1, with TRBD2 identical over 11 bases. This CDR3 spans 18 amino acids. V trimming: 1 base; J trimming: 2 bases; junction bases outside the gene matches: 8. Germline V gene data show CDR1 as SGHRS and CDR2 as YFSETQ. Here the CDR3 DNA reads TGCGCCAGCAGCTTGACCGTTAGCGGGAGGGCGACCTACAATGAGCAGTTCTTC. Residues: CASSLTVSGRATYNEQFF. Looking up the rest from reference TRBV5-1 and TRBJ2-1 gives the full variable domain: KAGVTQTPRYLIKTRGQQVTLSCSPISGHRSVSWYQQTPGQGLQFLFEYFSETQRNKGNFPGRFSGRQFSNSRSEMNVSTLELGDSALYLCASSLTVSGRATYNEQFFGPGTRLTVL.

This clonotype was observed at least ten times. This rearrangement joins TRBV20-1 to TRBJ2-3, with TRBD2 identical over 7 bases. This CDR3 has 14 amino acids. The V segment lost 5 bases and the J segment 5 bases; nucleotides outside the gene matches: 10. Germline assignment: CDR1 DFQATT and CDR2 SNEGSKA (reference sequence). Written as DNA, the CDR3 is TGCAGTGCTTTTACTAGCGCCGGGAGAGATACGCAGTATTTT. Its translation: CSAFTSAGRDTQYF.

This clonotype was picked up many times. This chain connects TRBV7-8 to TRBJ2-1, with a weak D call TRBD2 (6 bases). The germline V and J ends were trimmed by 5 bases and 3 bases, with 17 bases remaining between them. Germline V lookup: CDR1 SGHVS, CDR2 FQNEAQ. The CDR3 length is 16 residues. CDR3 coding DNA: TGTGCCAGCAGCCGGGGGAGTCAACATCACTACAATGAGCAGTTCTTC. It is translated as CASSRGSQHHYNEQFF.

This clonotype was counted a few times. This chain joins TRBV6-2 or TRBV6-3 and TRBJ2-7, with 8 positions matching TRBD2. The CDR3 loop spans 15 amino acids. Trimming at V came to 2 bases and at J to 1 base, leaving 4 bases not matched to a gene. Germline-derived CDR1 and CDR2 are MNHEY and SVGEGT. The DNA of the CDR3 is TGTGCCAGCAGTTACACTAGCGGTATTTCCTACGAGCAGTACTTC. Amino acids: CASSYTSGISYEQYF.

This clonotype was seen only a few times. The chain couples TRBV10-3 to TRBJ2-3; 9 positions match TRBD2. The CDR3 spans 17 residues. CDR1 is ENHRY, CDR2 SYGVKD, per germline. The V segment lost 6 bases and the J segment 8 bases; nucleotides outside the gene matches: 18. CDR3 protein: CAIRRPGASGKDSTQYF. CDR3 coding DNA: TGTGCCATCAGGAGGCCGGGGGCTAGCGGGAAAGATAGTACGCAGTATTTT.

This clonotype came up many times. This chain links TRBV29-1 with TRBJ1-1; the match to TRBD1 covers 8 bases. CDR1 is SQVTM, CDR2 ANQGSEA, per germline. The CDR3 spans 11 residues. Unmatched junction bases numbered 8, after V lost 6 bases and J lost 11 bases. CDR3 amino acids: CSVDNGQGAFF. DNA of the CDR3: TGCAGCGTCGACAATGGACAGGGCGCTTTCTTT.

This clonotype was counted at least ten times. J is TRBJ1-5 and V is TRBV12-3 or TRBV12-4; possible D gene TRBD1, 6 bases. This CDR3 is built from 14 residues. V was trimmed by 6 bases and J by 4 bases, leaving 13 bases between them. The DNA for the CDR3 is TGTGCCAGCAGACTGCAGGGGAGGAATCAGCCCCAGCATTTT. This codes for CASRLQGRNQPQHF.

The CDR3 sequence is CASSLIPASGRSTDTQYF. DNA for the CDR3: TGCGCCAGCAGCTTGATCCCTGCTAGCGGGAGGAGCACAGATACGCAGTATTTT. V gene TRBV5-1 combines with J gene TRBJ2-3, with 11 bases fitting TRBD2. Germline CDR1 reads SGHRS; CDR2 reads YFSETQ. The CDR3 has 18 amino acids. V dropped 1 base and J dropped 0; count of bases not matched to a gene: 7.

The sample holds one count of this clonotype. A junction boundary mismatches the germline segment, possibly from a read error. V gene TRBV7-7 combines with J gene TRBJ2-2; 10 nucleotides agree with TRBD2. The V gene's germline CDR1 is SSHAT and CDR2 FNYEAQ (reference sequence). The CDR3 is 16 amino acids. CDR3 nucleotides: TGTGCTAGCAGTCAAGCGGGAGGGTCGAGCACCGGGGAGCTGTTTTTT. Translation: CASSQAGGSSTGELFF.

A note on this clonotype: The junction departs from germline at one end; a sequencing error may be responsible. The rearrangement uses TRBV14 and TRBJ1-1; D is uncertain. The CDR3 extends over 11 amino acids. Germline CDR1 reads SGHDN; CDR2 reads FVKESK. The DNA for the CDR3 is TGTGCCAGCAACCGGGATGGTGAAACTTTCTTT. Its protein is CASNRDGETFF.

This clonotype was counted ten times or more. This chain links TRBV12-3 or TRBV12-4 with TRBJ2-1; D is perhaps TRBD2 (6 bases). The CDR3 is 15 amino acids. V lost 6 bases, J lost 4 bases, and 16 bases lay in between. The CDR3 here is CASSLGRRGYNEQFF. CDR3 sequence (DNA): TGTGCCAGCAGCCTGGGGAGGAGAGGGTACAATGAGCAGTTCTTC.

This clonotype has a handful of counts. This chain links TRBV7-2 with TRBJ2-3; D gene ambiguous. The germline V gene encodes CDR1 SGHTA and CDR2 FQGNSA. This CDR3 spans 12 amino acids. V dropped 5 bases and J dropped 2 bases, with 5 bases sitting between them. In DNA, the CDR3 is TGTGCCAGCAGCCCGGTCACAGATACGCAGTATTTT. This codes for CASSPVTDTQYF.

This clonotype was seen more than once but under ten times. This chain connects TRBV7-8 to TRBJ2-4; possibly TRBD1 for D (5 bases). Trimming left V 0 bases short and J 15 bases short, with 12 bases between. CDR3 size: 12 residues. Germline values: CDR1 SGHVS, CDR2 FQNEAQ. The CDR3 here is CASSLAQGPRYF. The CDR3, as DNA: TGTGCCAGCAGCTTAGCGCAGGGCCCTCGGTACTTC.

This clonotype was seen at least ten times. The genes are TRBV29-1 and TRBJ2-4; D remains unclear. This CDR3 contains 13 residues. The V and J ends lost 4 bases and 0 bases respectively, with 7 bases between them. Germline V gene sequence: CDR1 SQVTM, CDR2 ANQGSEA. The CDR3: CSVGGLAKNIQYF. In DNA, the CDR3 is TGCAGCGTTGGCGGATTAGCCAAAAACATTCAGTACTTC.

This clonotype has just a few counts. CDR3 in DNA: TGTGCCAGCAGCCGCAGTACCGTGAGGGACACCATATATTTT. This codes for CASSRSTVRDTIYF. The V gene is TRBV7-9, the J gene TRBJ1-3; D is uncertain. There are 14 residues in the CDR3. Germline lookup yields CDR1 SEHNR and CDR2 FQNEAQ (reference sequence). Trimming removed 5 bases at V and 8 bases at J, with 16 bases between.

At least ten counts were recorded for this clonotype. The chain has TRBV28 and TRBJ1-1; no firm D call. The CDR3 consists of 13 residues. Trimming took off 8 bases at V and 8 bases at J, with 18 bases between the two ends. CDR1 is MDHEN, CDR2 SYDVKM, per germline. The CDR3 here is CASLLTANGEAFF. The CDR3 DNA reads as TGTGCCAGCCTCCTCACCGCTAACGGGGAAGCTTTCTTT. Full variable domain (outside the CDR3, taken from reference TRBV28 and TRBJ1-1): DVKVTQSSRYLVKRTGEKVFLECVQDMDHENMFWYRQDPGLGLRLIYFSYDVKMKEKGDIPEGYSVSREKKERFSLILESASTNQTSMYLCASLLTANGEAFFGQGTRLTVV.

The table lists this clonotype with many counts. CDR3 residues: CASSSGGPSYNEQFF. As DNA, the CDR3 is TGTGCCAGCAGTTCGGGGGGCCCCTCCTACAATGAGCAGTTCTTC. The rearrangement uses TRBV6-2 or TRBV6-3 and TRBJ2-1; TRBD2 might be the D (7 bases). Trimming pared 4 bases from V and 0 bases from J, leaving 10 bases between. The length of the CDR3 is 15 residues. CDR1 MNHEY and CDR2 SVGEGT come from the germline V gene.

This clonotype was observed at least ten times. The chain links TRBV20-1 to TRBJ1-1; the D gene is possibly TRBD1 (6 bases). Germline CDR1 reads DFQATT; CDR2 reads SNEGSKA (reference sequence). The CDR3 is made up of 14 amino acids. Trimming took off 3 bases at V and 1 base at J, with 12 bases between the two ends. The CDR3 DNA follows: TGCAGTGCTAGTCGTGCGACAGGGAACACTGAAGCTTTCTTT. Translating it yields CSASRATGNTEAFF.

This clonotype was observed at least ten times. J is TRBJ2-1 and V is TRBV20-1, with D possibly matching TRBD1 (6 bases). With 1 base removed from V and 4 bases from J, the gap between germline ends came to 8 bases. The length of the CDR3 is 13 residues. CDR1 is DFQATT, CDR2 SNEGSKA, per germline (reference sequence). The CDR3 nucleotides are TGCAGTGCTAGAGGGGACAATTACAATGAGCAGTTCTTC. Encoded protein: CSARGDNYNEQFF.